This TCR beta chain was profiled in a study of early T cells in non-severe SARS-CoV-2 infection. Study summary: Sequencing targeted bulk RNA from unsorted whole blood, leaving chains unpaired. The study's findings and limits: VDJdb-based matching was biased toward anti-spike CD8 responses and missed private and CD4 specificities.

This clonotype was detected ten times or more. Its antigen is not identified. Unique molecular identifiers were attached to individual cDNA molecules. From the 5' RACE reads, TCRdb called clonotypes with MiXCR, one entry per CDR3 protein. The sample contains about 67,000 distinct CDR3 sequences, 11% of which appear only once. V lost 3 bases and J lost 5, with 10 bases in between. Germline loops: CDR1 KGHDR, CDR2 SFDVKD. The CDR3 has 14 residues. The specimen sequenced was whole blood. The chain combines TRBV24-1 with TRBJ2-4; D is perhaps TRBD1 (5 bases). The sequence derives from an adult who was a healthcare worker with PCR-confirmed SARS-CoV-2 infection or an uninfected control (not recorded which). The DNA of the CDR3 is TGTGCCACCAGTGATGGCCAGGGCCAAAACATTCAGTACTTC. It translates to CATSDGQGQNIQYF.